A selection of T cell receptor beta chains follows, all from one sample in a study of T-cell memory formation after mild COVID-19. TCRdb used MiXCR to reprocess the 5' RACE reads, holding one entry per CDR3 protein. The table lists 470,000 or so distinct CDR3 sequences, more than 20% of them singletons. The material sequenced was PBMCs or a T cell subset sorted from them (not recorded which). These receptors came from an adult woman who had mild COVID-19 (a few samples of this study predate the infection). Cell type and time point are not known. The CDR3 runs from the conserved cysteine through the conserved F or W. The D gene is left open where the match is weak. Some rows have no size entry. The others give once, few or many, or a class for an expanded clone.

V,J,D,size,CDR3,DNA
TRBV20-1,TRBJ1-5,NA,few,CSARGAGRPYSNQPQHF,TGCAGTGCTAGAGGCGCTGGGAGGCCGTATAGCAATCAGCCCCAGCATTTT
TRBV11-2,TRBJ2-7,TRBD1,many,CASSPGGEQYF,TGTGCCAGCAGTCCAGGGGGCGAGCAGTACTTC
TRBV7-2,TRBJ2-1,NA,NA,CASSRGGGKYNEQFF,TGTGCCAGCAGCCGCGGGGGCGGGAAATACAATGAGCAGTTCTTC
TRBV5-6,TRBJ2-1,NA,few,CASSLLGARSEQFF,TGTGCCAGCAGCTTGTTGGGAGCCCGGAGTGAGCAGTTCTTC
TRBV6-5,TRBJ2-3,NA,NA,CASSRAEGGRDTQYF,TGTGCCAGCAGTAGGGCAGAGGGGGGTAGAGATACGCAGTATTTT
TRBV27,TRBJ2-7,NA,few,CASRTGGHLHYEQYF,TGTGCCAGCAGAACGGGGGGCCACCTCCACTACGAGCAGTACTTC
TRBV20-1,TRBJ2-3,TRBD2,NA,CSARDLELAVRDTQYF,TGCAGTGCTAGAGATCTGGAACTAGCGGTCCGAGATACGCAGTATTTT
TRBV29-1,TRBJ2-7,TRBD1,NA,CSVASGGLSYEQYF,TGCAGCGTTGCGTCAGGGGGCTTGTCCTACGAGCAGTACTTC
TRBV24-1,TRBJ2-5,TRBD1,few,CATSLGPGQGETQYF,TGTGCCACCAGTTTGGGCCCCGGACAGGGAGAGACCCAGTACTTC
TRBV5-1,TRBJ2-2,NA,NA,CASSLVHPSELFF,TGCGCCAGCAGCTTGGTCCATCCGTCAGAGCTGTTTTTT
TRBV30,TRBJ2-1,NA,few,CAWSSGVGDEQFF,TGTGCCTGGAGTTCAGGGGTGGGGGATGAGCAGTTCTTC
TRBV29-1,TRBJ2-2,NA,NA,CSVSRGGGELFF,TGCAGCGTCTCTAGGGGCGGCGGGGAGCTGTTTTTT
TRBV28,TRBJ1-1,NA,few,CASSLLERQAFF,TGTGCCAGCAGTTTACTCGAACGGCAGGCTTTCTTT
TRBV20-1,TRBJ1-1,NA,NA,CSARDQRGGYTEAFF,TGCAGTGCTAGAGATCAACGGGGCGGATACACTGAAGCTTTCTTT
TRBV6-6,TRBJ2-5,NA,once,CASRSNPQETQYF,TGTGCCAGCAGGTCGAATCCCCAAGAGACCCAGTACTTC
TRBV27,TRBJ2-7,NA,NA,CASSPYSLREQYF,TGTGCCAGCAGCCCGTATTCCCTACGGGAGCAGTACTTC
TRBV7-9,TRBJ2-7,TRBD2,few,CASRQAAGVLYEQYF,TGTGCCAGCAGACAGGCAGCGGGAGTTTTGTACGAGCAGTACTTC
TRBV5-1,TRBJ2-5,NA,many,CASSLGQPQETQYF,TGCGCCAGCAGCTTGGGACAGCCCCAAGAGACCCAGTACTTC
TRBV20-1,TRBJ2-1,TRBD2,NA,CSARELTSGRGEQFF,TGCAGTGCTAGAGAGTTGACTAGCGGGAGGGGTGAGCAGTTCTTC
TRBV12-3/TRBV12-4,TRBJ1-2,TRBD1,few,CASSLSDGQGTNGYTF,TGTGCCAGCAGTTTATCCGATGGACAGGGTACCAATGGCTACACCTTC
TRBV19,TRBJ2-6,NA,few,CASLVTSGANVLTF,TGTGCCAGTTTGGTGACGTCTGGGGCCAACGTCCTGACTTTC
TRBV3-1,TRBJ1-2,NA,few,CASSQVPGVGYTF,TGTGCCAGCAGCCAAGTCCCCGGGGTCGGCTACACCTTC
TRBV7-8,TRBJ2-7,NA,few,CASSPGSPTYEQYF,TGTGCCAGCAGCCCTGGGTCTCCCACCTACGAGCAGTACTTC
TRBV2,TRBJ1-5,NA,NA,CASSERGGSGSQPQHF,TGTGCCAGCAGTGAAAGAGGCGGGTCAGGCAGTCAGCCCCAGCATTTT
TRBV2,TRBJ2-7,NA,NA,CASSRPGAYEQYF,TGTGCCAGCTCCCGACCAGGAGCCTACGAGCAGTACTTC
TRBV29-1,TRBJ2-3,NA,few,CSALRITDTQYF,TGCAGCGCCCTTAGGATCACAGATACGCAGTATTTT
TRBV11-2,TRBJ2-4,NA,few,CASKTGPSSKNIQYF,TGTGCCTCCAAGACGGGACCCTCGAGCAAAAACATTCAGTACTTC
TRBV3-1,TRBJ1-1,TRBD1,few,CASSHRGTKTEAFF,TGTGCCAGCAGCCACAGGGGGACGAAGACTGAAGCTTTCTTT
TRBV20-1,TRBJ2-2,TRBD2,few,CSAVQGLAGRTPGSMFF,TGCAGTGCTGTCCAGGGACTAGCGGGACGTACACCGGGGTCCATGTTTTTT
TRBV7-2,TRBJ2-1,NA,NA,CASSPQGGRGEQFF,TGTGCCAGCAGCCCCCAGGGGGGGAGGGGTGAGCAGTTCTTC
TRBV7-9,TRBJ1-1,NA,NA,CASSPSSGTEAFF,TGTGCCAGCAGCCCGTCCTCGGGGACTGAAGCTTTCTTT
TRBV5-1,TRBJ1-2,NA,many,CASSPGQLLTSYGYTF,TGCGCCAGCAGCCCCGGACAGCTACTTACTTCCTATGGCTACACCTTC
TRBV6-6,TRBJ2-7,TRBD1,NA,CASSSPPSGLDRAYEQYF,TGTGCCAGCAGTTCACCTCCCTCCGGCCTGGACAGGGCGTACGAGCAGTACTTC
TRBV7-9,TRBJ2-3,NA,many,CASSLVASTDTQYF,TGTGCCAGCAGCTTAGTGGCTAGCACAGATACGCAGTATTTT
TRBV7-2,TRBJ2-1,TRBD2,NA,CASSLPVLAGGLDEQFF,TGTGCCAGCAGCTTACCCGTCCTAGCGGGGGGTTTGGATGAGCAGTTCTTC
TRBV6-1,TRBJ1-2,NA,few,CASSETPETSGKGYTF,TGTGCCAGCAGTGAAACCCCGGAGACGTCCGGAAAGGGCTACACCTTC
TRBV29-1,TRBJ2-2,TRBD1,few,CSVEDATGGIPGELFF,TGCAGCGTTGAAGATGCGACAGGGGGTATTCCCGGGGAGCTGTTTTTT
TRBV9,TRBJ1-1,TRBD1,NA,CASSVGTGLEAFF,TGTGCCAGCAGCGTCGGGACAGGCCTTGAAGCTTTCTTT
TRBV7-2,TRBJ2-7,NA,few,CASSLQPSYEQYF,TGTGCCAGCAGCTTGCAACCGTCCTACGAGCAGTACTTC
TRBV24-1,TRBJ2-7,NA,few,CATIERQIRSYEQYF,TGTGCCACCATCGAGAGGCAGATACGCTCCTACGAGCAGTACTTC
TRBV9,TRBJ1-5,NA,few,CASSVEGYSNQPQHF,TGTGCCAGCAGCGTAGAAGGTTATAGCAATCAGCCCCAGCATTTT
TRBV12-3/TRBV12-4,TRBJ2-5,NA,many,CASSLFPVGTKETQYF,TGTGCCAGCAGCCTCTTCCCTGTGGGGACCAAAGAGACCCAGTACTTC
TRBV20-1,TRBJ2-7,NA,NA,CSARGAVARTYEQYF,TGCAGTGCTAGGGGGGCAGTGGCGAGGACCTACGAGCAGTACTTC
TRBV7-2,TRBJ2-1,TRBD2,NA,CASSLESGLGRNEQFF,TGTGCCAGCAGCTTAGAATCGGGACTAGGTCGTAATGAGCAGTTCTTC
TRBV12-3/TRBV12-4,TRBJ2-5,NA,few,CASRPGSRSETQYF,TGTGCCAGCAGGCCGGGGAGCCGTTCGGAGACCCAGTACTTC
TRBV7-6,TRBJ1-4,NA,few,CASSLAYKTPTNEKLFF,TGTGCCAGCAGCTTAGCATATAAAACCCCAACTAATGAAAAACTGTTTTTT
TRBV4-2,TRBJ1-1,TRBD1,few,CASSQPAGQWEAFF,TGTGCCAGCAGCCAACCGGCGGGACAGTGGGAAGCTTTCTTT
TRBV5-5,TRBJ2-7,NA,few,CASSFLGGSYEQYF,TGTGCCAGCAGCTTCCTAGGGGGGAGTTACGAGCAGTACTTC
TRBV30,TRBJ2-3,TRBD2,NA,CAWSVSGSVNTQYF,TGTGCCTGGAGTGTTAGCGGGAGTGTAAATACGCAGTATTTT
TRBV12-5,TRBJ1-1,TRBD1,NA,CAGRGMDEAFF,TGTGCTGGCAGGGGGATGGATGAAGCTTTCTTT
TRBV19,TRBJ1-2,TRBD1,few,CASTLGGVGHTGTRQGDGIGYTF,TGTGCCAGTACCCTTGGTGGGGTTGGCCATACGGGGACGAGACAGGGGGATGGTATTGGCTACACCTTC
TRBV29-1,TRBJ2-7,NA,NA,CSVSQGGHTFRSYEQYF,TGCAGCGTTTCGCAAGGGGGACACACCTTTCGCTCCTACGAGCAGTACTTC
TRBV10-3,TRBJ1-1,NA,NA,CAISEMGEAFF,TGTGCCATCAGTGAGATGGGTGAAGCTTTCTTT
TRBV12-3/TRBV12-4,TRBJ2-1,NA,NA,CASSLEGGFNEQFF,TGTGCCAGCAGTTTAGAGGGCGGGTTCAATGAGCAGTTCTTC